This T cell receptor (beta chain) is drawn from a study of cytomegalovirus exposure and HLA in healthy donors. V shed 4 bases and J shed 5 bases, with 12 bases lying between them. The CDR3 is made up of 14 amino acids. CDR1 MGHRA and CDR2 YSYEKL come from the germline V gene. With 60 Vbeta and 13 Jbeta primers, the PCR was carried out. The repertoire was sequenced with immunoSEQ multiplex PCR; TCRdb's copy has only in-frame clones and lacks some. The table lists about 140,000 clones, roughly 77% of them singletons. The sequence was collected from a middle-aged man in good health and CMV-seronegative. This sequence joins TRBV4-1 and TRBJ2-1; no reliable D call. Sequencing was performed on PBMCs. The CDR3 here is CASSRSGLDNEQFF. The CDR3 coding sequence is TGCGCCAGCAGCCGTTCGGGTCTAGACAATGAGCAGTTCTTC.